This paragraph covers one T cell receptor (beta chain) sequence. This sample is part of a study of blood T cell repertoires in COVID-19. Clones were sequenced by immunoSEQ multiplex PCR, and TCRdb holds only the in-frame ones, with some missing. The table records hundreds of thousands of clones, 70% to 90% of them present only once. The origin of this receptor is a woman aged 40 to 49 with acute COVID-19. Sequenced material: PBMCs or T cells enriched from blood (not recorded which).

CDR3 residues: CASSTLTPGQGPNTGELFF. As DNA, the CDR3 is TGCGCCAGCAGCACCCTAACCCCCGGACAGGGGCCGAACACCGGGGAGCTGTTTTTT. The chain uses TRBV5-1 and TRBJ2-2, with TRBD1 matching 9 bases. Germline V gene lookup returns CDR1 SGHRS and CDR2 YFSETQ. The CDR3 totals 19 residues. V lost 4 bases to trimming and J lost 0 bases; unmatched junction nucleotides: 13.